What follows are 30 T cell receptor beta chains derived from one specimen sequenced in a study of vaccination and CD4 T cells after COVID-19. These receptors' targets are unknown. Sequenced with the Oncomine TCR Beta short-read assay was DNA taken from cultured CD4+ T cells. TCRdb independently ran MiXCR on the PCR reads; one entry per CDR3 protein. The sample has some 26,000 distinct CDR3 sequences, about 61% seen once; the top ten hold roughly 16%. Documented treatment: approximately 10-day PBMC culture with coronavirus spike peptide pools or control peptides (ViraFEST assay). The source was CD4+ T cells from blood, cultured in vitro, collected after SARS-CoV-2 vaccination. The receptors here all came from a human donor who received a COVID-19 vaccine.

This clonotype was recorded only once. The J gene is TRBJ1-5, the V gene TRBV6-1; D is unresolved. Germline-derived CDR1 and CDR2 are MNHNS and SASEGT. The CDR3 runs to 13 residues. The germline V and J ends were trimmed by 7 bases and 1 base, with 8 bases remaining between them. The chain's CDR3 is CASIARSNQPQHF. CDR3 coding DNA: TGTGCCAGCATTGCCAGGAGCAATCAGCCCCAGCATTTT.

The V call is TRBV24-1, the J call TRBJ2-5; D perhaps matches TRBD2 (6 bases). The V end lost 4 bases, the J end lost 1 base, and 12 bases lay between the germline ends. The length of the CDR3 is 15 residues. Germline V lookup: CDR1 KGHDR, CDR2 SFDVKD. CDR3 in DNA: TGTGCCACCAGTGAAGGATCGGGGGTCCAAGAGACCCAGTACTTC. This gives the protein CATSEGSGVQETQYF.

This clonotype was detected a few times. This chain connects TRBV5-1 to TRBJ2-5, with TRBD2 matching 10 bases. Trimming at V came to 2 bases and at J to 5 bases, leaving 3 bases not matched to a gene. Per germline, CDR1 SGHRS and CDR2 YFSETQ. The CDR3 covers 14 residues. In nucleotides, the CDR3 is TGCGCCAGCAGCTTAGCGGGGGGGTTGGAGACCCAGTACTTC. Protein product: CASSLAGGLETQYF. Using reference TRBV5-1 and TRBJ2-5 for the parts outside the CDR3, the full variable domain is KAGVTQTPRYLIKTRGQQVTLSCSPISGHRSVSWYQQTPGQGLQFLFEYFSETQRNKGNFPGRFSGRQFSNSRSEMNVSTLELGDSALYLCASSLAGGLETQYFGPGTRLLVL.

The table lists this clonotype with a few counts. The V gene is TRBV24-1, the J gene TRBJ2-3; 10 bases fit TRBD2. The germline gives CDR1 KGHDR, CDR2 SFDVKD. CDR3 length: 15 residues. Germline trimming cut 9 bases from V and 6 bases from J; bases unmatched to any gene: 11. Written as DNA, the CDR3 is TGTGCCACCTCCCCGAGCGGGGGGGCCGTGGATACGCAGTATTTT. Protein product: CATSPSGGAVDTQYF.

The chain couples TRBV24-1 to TRBJ2-5; 7 bases are a match to TRBD1. In germline, CDR1 is KGHDR, CDR2 SFDVKD. V lost 3 bases to trimming and J lost 1 base; unmatched junction nucleotides: 7. The CDR3 is 16 residues long. CDR3 coding DNA: TGTGCCACCAGTGATACAACGGGACAGACCCAAGAGACCCAGTACTTC. It codes for CATSDTTGQTQETQYF.

The chain carries TRBV12-3 or TRBV12-4 and TRBJ1-1, with D hard to call. The CDR3 length is 14 residues. V dropped 2 bases and J dropped 5 bases, with 12 bases sitting between them. The CDR3 nucleotides are TGTGCCAGCAGTTTATACGGGGTTAGGACTGAAGCTTTCTTT. This gives the protein CASSLYGVRTEAFF.

V and J are TRBV27 and TRBJ1-2, with TRBD1 matching 9 bases. CDR1 is MNHEY, CDR2 SMNVEV, per germline (reference sequence). J gave up 5 bases and V 5 bases, and 9 bases lay outside the gene matches. The CDR3 is 15 residues long. CDR3 nucleotides: TGTGCCAGCAGTGAATACAGGGGGCATGGGTATGGCTACACCTTC. Protein product: CASSEYRGHGYGYTF.

The rearrangement links TRBV24-1 to TRBJ2-1; D gene unclear. Germline CDR1 reads KGHDR; CDR2 reads SFDVKD. Trimming shortened V by 2 bases and J by 8 bases, and 9 bases separated the two germline ends. This CDR3 is built from 13 residues. Here the CDR3 reads CATSDSHRDEQFF. CDR3 bases: TGTGCCACCAGTGATTCCCATCGAGATGAGCAGTTCTTC.

The CDR3 bases are TGTGCCACCAGTGATTCGGACAGGGATACGCCGAGAAGGCTTGCCACTGAAGCTTTCTTT. Its protein product is CATSDSDRDTPRRLATEAFF. The J gene is TRBJ1-1, the V gene TRBV24-1, with 8 nucleotides matching TRBD1. In germline, CDR1 is KGHDR, CDR2 SFDVKD. The CDR3 sequence is 20 residues long. V dropped 2 bases and J dropped 4; count of bases not matched to a gene: 20.

The chain links TRBV20-1 to TRBJ2-7; 7 nucleotides line up with TRBD1. The germline gives CDR1 DFQATT, CDR2 SNEGSKA (reference sequence). The CDR3 is 14 amino acids. V gave up 6 bases and J gave up 0 bases; unmatched junction bases: 8. The CDR3 loop reads CSASDRESSYEQYF. CDR3 nucleotides: TGCAGTGCCTCAGACAGGGAAAGCTCCTACGAGCAGTACTTC.

A few counts support this clonotype. The V gene is TRBV20-1, the J gene TRBJ2-1, with D uncertain. The CDR3 covers 13 residues. From germline, CDR1 is DFQATT and CDR2 SNEGSKA (reference sequence). V was cut by 0 bases and J by 5 bases, with 8 bases left in between. This CDR3 reads CSARDPGHNEQFF. The CDR3, as DNA: TGCAGTGCTAGAGATCCCGGGCACAATGAGCAGTTCTTC.

The sample holds a few counts of this clonotype. The genes are TRBV25-1 and TRBJ1-2; TRBD1 is a possible D gene (6 bases). The germline V and J ends were trimmed by 6 bases and 2 bases, with 7 bases remaining between them. This CDR3 contains 12 residues. CDR1 MGHDK and CDR2 SYGVNS come from the germline V gene. The DNA for the CDR3 is TGTGCCAGCAGAGGGGGAAACTATGGCTACACCTTC. This gives the protein CASRGGNYGYTF.

This sequence joins TRBV6-2 or TRBV6-3 and TRBJ2-4; no reliable D call. There are 16 residues in the CDR3. Looked up from germline, CDR1 is MNHEY and CDR2 is SVGEGT. V was shortened by 7 bases and J by 2 bases, with 18 bases between the two germline ends. The CDR3 here is CASTSTPDRSKNIQYF. In nucleotides, the CDR3 is TGTGCCAGCACCTCGACCCCGGATAGGTCCAAAAACATTCAGTACTTC.

J is TRBJ1-6 and V is TRBV6-1, with D possibly TRBD1 on 6 matching bases. The germline V gene has CDR1 MNHNS and CDR2 SASEGT. The CDR3 totals 15 residues. V lost 6 bases and J lost 7, with 16 bases in between. CDR3 DNA sequence: TGTGCCAGCAGGCCCCGAAGGGGGGGAAATTCACCCCTCCACTTT. Encoded protein: CASRPRRGGNSPLHF.

The gene calls are TRBV24-1 and TRBJ1-2, with a tentative D call TRBD1 (5 bases). The V gene lost 3 bases and the J gene lost 4 bases, with 11 bases spanning the gap. This CDR3 contains 14 residues. Germline V CDR1 and CDR2: KGHDR, SFDVKD. CDR3 sequence (DNA): TGTGCCACCAGTGATGCTGGAGGGGCCTATGGCTACACCTTC. It encodes CATSDAGGAYGYTF.

The genes are TRBV30 and TRBJ1-5, with 9 bases identical to TRBD1. This CDR3 is 13 amino acids long. The germline gives CDR1 GTSNPN, CDR2 SVGIG (reference sequence). Trimming cost V 4 bases and J 4 bases; bases outside gene matches: 2. Here the CDR3 DNA reads TGTGCCTGGACCGACAGGGGGAATCAGCCCCAGCATTTT. Translating gives CAWTDRGNQPQHF.

The chain joins TRBV12-3 or TRBV12-4 to TRBJ1-5; D is ambiguous. The V and J ends lost 6 bases and 4 bases respectively, with 13 bases between them. The length of the CDR3 is 14 residues. The CDR3: CASRRSDGNQPQHF. As DNA, the CDR3 is TGTGCCAGCAGAAGATCCGACGGAAATCAGCCCCAGCATTTT.

This chain joins TRBV7-2 and TRBJ2-7; no firm D call. The CDR3 has 15 residues. The germline CDR1 and CDR2 sequences are SGHTA and FQGNSA. V lost 4 bases to trimming and J lost 1 base, with 14 bases between them. DNA of the CDR3: TGTGCCAGCAGCTCCCGGACCGAAATTTCCTACGAGCAGTACTTC. Its protein is CASSSRTEISYEQYF.

The chain uses TRBV6-5 and TRBJ2-3, with D maybe TRBD2 (5 bases). Germline CDR1 is MNHEY and CDR2 is SVGAGI. CDR3 length: 17 amino acids. Trimming shortened V by 2 bases and J by 4 bases, and 19 bases separated the two germline ends. The CDR3 region has the DNA TGTGCCAGCAGTTACCGGTTCCAGCGGAGCCATTCAGATACGCAGTATTTT. Protein: CASSYRFQRSHSDTQYF.

This clonotype was counted between two and nine times. This chain uses TRBV6-1 with TRBJ1-5; 8 nucleotides line up with TRBD1. Germline CDR1 and CDR2: MNHNS and SASEGT. With V trimmed by 6 bases and J by 2 bases, 6 bases remained unmatched. This CDR3 region has 15 residues. In DNA form, the CDR3 reads TGTGCCAGCAGGAGAGGCAGGGGGCGCAATCAGCCCCAGCATTTT. Translation: CASRRGRGRNQPQHF.

The V and J genes are TRBV6-1 and TRBJ2-7; 9 positions agree with TRBD1. Germline V gene data show CDR1 as MNHNS and CDR2 as SASEGT. The CDR3 is 13 amino acids. V shed 5 bases, J shed 2 bases, and the junction held 1 base outside the gene matches. The CDR3 coding sequence is TGTGCCAGCAGTCGGACAGGGGCCTACGAGCAGTACTTC. Translation gives CASSRTGAYEQYF.

This clonotype has only a few counts. The J gene is TRBJ2-7, the V gene TRBV7-9; 12 nucleotides align to TRBD2. After removal of 5 bases from V and 2 bases from J, the junction contained 4 bases not matched to a gene. Germline values: CDR1 SEHNR, CDR2 FQNEAQ (reference sequence). This CDR3 has 15 residues. The CDR3 loop reads CASSRPSGGAYEQYF. The CDR3 nucleotides are TGTGCCAGCAGCCGACCTAGCGGGGGGGCCTACGAGCAGTACTTC.

The chain recombines TRBV5-4 with TRBJ1-2, with D hard to call. Looked up from germline, CDR1 is SGHNT and CDR2 is YYREEE (reference sequence). V gave up 1 base and J gave up 4 bases, with 17 bases separating them. CDR3 length equals 16 residues. CDR3 in DNA: TGTGCCAGCAGCTTGAATACCCGCAATCGAGGCTATGGCTACACCTTC. Its translation: CASSLNTRNRGYGYTF.

The chain has TRBV19 and TRBJ1-5; 7 nucleotides align to TRBD1. This CDR3 contains 14 residues. CDR1 is LNHDA, CDR2 SQIVND, per germline (reference sequence). V trimming: 6 bases; J trimming: 3 bases; junction bases outside the gene matches: 5. The CDR3 sequence: CASSLDRVNQPQHF. CDR3 sequence (DNA): TGTGCCAGTAGCCTTGACAGGGTCAATCAGCCCCAGCATTTT. Filled out from reference TRBV19 and TRBJ1-5, the complete variable domain reads DGGITQSPKYLFRKEGQNVTLSCEQNLNHDAMYWYRQDPGQGLRLIYYSQIVNDFQKGDIAEGYSVSREKKESFPLTVTSAQKNPTAFYLCASSLDRVNQPQHFGDGTRLSIL.

The chain has TRBV19 and TRBJ1-6; D is unclear. Germline CDR1 and CDR2: LNHDA and SQIVND (reference sequence). This CDR3 is built from 13 residues. The ends were cut back, 3 bases at V and 8 bases at J, with 8 bases in the middle. The CDR3 sequence is CASSISVDSPLHF. DNA of the CDR3: TGTGCCAGTAGTATCTCAGTGGATTCACCCCTCCACTTT.

This sequence joins TRBV20-1 and TRBJ2-5; 8 bases are a match to TRBD2. CDR1 DFQATT and CDR2 SNEGSKA come from the germline V gene (reference sequence). V trimming: 4 bases; J trimming: 5 bases; junction bases outside the gene matches: 6. This CDR3 comprises 13 residues. Here the CDR3 DNA reads TGCAGTGCTACCCTAGCGGGTAGGGAGACCCAGTACTTC. Translating it yields CSATLAGRETQYF.

The gene calls are TRBV11-3 and TRBJ2-3; the D gene is possibly TRBD1 (5 bases). Trimming left V 9 bases short and J 4 bases short, with 8 bases between. The germline CDR1 and CDR2 sequences are SGHNT and YENEEA. The CDR3 extends over 11 amino acids. The CDR3 loop is CASQGADTQYF. The CDR3 region has the DNA TGTGCCAGTCAGGGTGCAGATACGCAGTATTTT.

This chain joins TRBV10-3 and TRBJ1-2, with D unclear. Per germline, CDR1 ENHRY and CDR2 SYGVKD. This CDR3 spans 13 amino acids. V was clipped by 8 bases and J by 8 bases, with 18 bases between them. For the CDR3, the DNA is TGTGCCATCTCTGATCGATGGGGTGCAGGCTACACCTTC. Protein sequence: CAISDRWGAGYTF.

The chain links TRBV10-3 to TRBJ2-5; D unclear. Germline assignment: CDR1 ENHRY and CDR2 SYGVKD. The V end lost 3 bases, the J end lost 5 bases, and 4 bases lay between the germline ends. The CDR3 runs 11 residues. CDR3 loop: CAISDKETQYF. In DNA form, the CDR3 reads TGTGCCATCAGTGACAAGGAGACCCAGTACTTC.

This clonotype ranks as large (0.1 to 1%). The rearrangement joins TRBV10-3 to TRBJ2-5; 7 bases align to TRBD2. V lost 2 bases to trimming and J lost 3 bases; unmatched junction nucleotides: 3. CDR1 and CDR2 from the germline V gene are ENHRY and SYGVKD. The CDR3 length is 14 residues. This chain's CDR3 is CAISEGGGKETQYF. Here the CDR3 DNA reads TGTGCCATCAGTGAGGGCGGGGGTAAAGAGACCCAGTACTTC.